This T cell receptor beta chain was obtained from a study of control samples from healthy donors and cancer patients. This clone was detected only once. The CDR3 extends over 14 amino acids. V was pared by 0 bases and J by 8 bases, with 13 bases between. The V gene's germline CDR1 is SQVTM and CDR2 ANQGSEA. Some clones are missing from TCRdb's copy, which holds only in-frame ones; the method was immunoSEQ multiplex PCR. The sample lists about 75,000 clones, roughly 92% occurring once. The material sequenced was blood. The sequence was collected from a woman aged 40 to 50 in good health. This chain connects TRBV29-1 to TRBJ1-4; a possible D gene is TRBD1 (6 bases). CDR3 sequence (DNA): TGCAGCGTTGAAGAGCCAGGGGCCGGAGAAAAACTGTTTTTT. Residues: CSVEEPGAGEKLFF.